The TCR beta chain under discussion was sequenced for a study of beta chain features in type 1 diabetes (dated by TCRdb to 2016 to 2018). A note on the overall study: Mean age, gender distribution, total cell number and subset yield did not differ between patients and healthy donors. A total of 107,917,701 sorted cells were examined across all samples, and the number of cells per subset was strongly correlated with RNA yield. The study compared the TCRB repertoires of sorted circulating CD4+ T cell subsets in recently diagnosed type 1 diabetes patients with those in matched healthy donors. Whereas all 30 or so donors provided naive and central memory subsets, regulatory and stem cell-like memory subsets were isolated from just 8 patients and about 8 healthy donors. The study at large found these results: Naive, central memory and regulatory TCRB repertoires appeared to be more similar among patients than among healthy donors. At VDJ recombination sites, type 1 diabetes patients had fewer insertions and more deleted nucleotides, which implies abnormalities in thymic rearrangement. Because small numbers of individuals were included in the HLA sub-analyses, any influence of HLA type on TCRB rearrangement was left unresolved. Shorter templates might have been favored by PCR, but patient and control samples were amplified and corrected together, so both groups would have been affected equally by any skew. A moderate but significant shortening of TCRB CDR3 length was observed in type 1 diabetes patients in all four CD4+ subsets. Because cDNA rather than genomic DNA was sequenced, highly expressing activated cells could have been over-represented, although no difference in activation and CD3 levels was found between groups.

This clone was counted between two and nine times. Its recognized antigen is unknown. Qualities for individual bases were not recorded, and no much larger clone is one base off. From each donor, a single peripheral blood sample of about 110 mL on average was drawn into heparinised tubes. Using a panel that included CD45RO, CCR7, CD25, CD127, CD95 and CD27, naive, central memory, regulatory and stem cell-like memory CD4+ T cells were sorted on a BD FACSAria II. Purity was above 98% for every sorted population. PBMCs were separated immediately by Lymphoprep density gradient centrifugation and were stained directly, without being cultured. So that batch effects would be minimized, each experiment stained and sorted samples in pairs, pairing one healthy donor with one patient. The CDR3 sequence holds 13 residues, the cysteine and phenylalanine included. Here the CDR3 DNA is all that survives: 39 bases in frame from base 1. A distance of 7 bases separates the germline ends of V and J, which lose 2 bases and 5 bases respectively. Based on the germline V gene, the CDR1 and CDR2 sequences are SGHTA and FQGNSA.

The High Capacity cDNA Reverse Transcription Kit was used to reverse transcribe all of the isolated RNA, meaning that expressed TCRB transcripts were what got sequenced. Deep immunoSEQ sequencing was applied to naive, central memory and regulatory T cell samples, giving an average of around 4 million total reads per sample. Sorted cells were lysed in RLT buffer, and RNA was extracted using DNase-treated RNeasy Micro or Mini kits according to cell number. To prevent cross-contamination, every cell subset was processed on its own, while patient and healthy donor samples were processed together. The immunoSEQ multiplex PCR was used to amplify TCRB sequences from cDNA, yielding 87-bp fragments that span the CDR3 region. Sequencing of the amplicons was done on the Illumina HiSeq platform. The authors' analysis ran thus. PCR bias was computationally corrected using synthetic template baselines, reads within Hamming distance 2 were collapsed, and singletons that could not be merged were discarded. Reads were aligned to IMGT to assign V, D and J genes, CDR3 length, and insertions or deletions at six rearrangement sites. Within each subset, clonotype counts were normalized to sorted cell number, after which true diversity and Gini coefficients were computed with the tcR R package. The overlap coefficient, calculated on TCRB nucleotide sequences, was used to quantify repertoire sharing. Out-of-frame TCRB sequences from naive cells were analyzed as a proxy for the pre-selection repertoire. TCRdb retrieved this table from immuneACCESS and kept in-frame rearrangements only. Not all clones are present; in checked studies, unresolved V genes account for under half, and no reason is known for the remainder. D and trimming were read from the DNA, whereas the V and J calls and clone size are those reported in that table. The sample table shows a few hundred thousand clones, and about 13% are seen once. The top ten clonotypes cover about 0.015% of the sample.

The rearranged segments are TRBV7-2 and TRBJ1-5; the D gene assignment is ambiguous. Source material: naive CD4+ T cells from blood. Taken with the paper, the label for cell subset or site translates to: true naive CD4+ T cells. The clonotype comes from a young woman with type 1 diabetes. The sequenced DNA is TGTGCCAGCAGCTTATTCGGGGATCAGCCCCAGCATTTT. Translation gives CASSLFGDQPQHF.